This entry lists 19 T cell receptor beta chains sequenced from one sample in a study of blood T cells in healthy people across ages. Using a J-beta primer mix together with a sample-barcoded 5' primer, a second PCR was run for roughly 7 to 12 cycles. TCRdb ran MiXCR on the 5' RACE reads and lists one entry per CDR3 protein. Here the sample spans 1,100,000 or so distinct CDR3 sequences, roughly 45% being singletons. Source material: blood. The receptor set was obtained from a woman aged 55-69 years in good health.

This clonotype was found once. The V gene is TRBV25-1, the J gene TRBJ2-5, with 8 bases matching TRBD2. This CDR3 spans 17 amino acids. Germline V CDR1 and CDR2: MGHDK, SYGVNS. J gave up 11 bases and V 3 bases, and 20 bases lay outside the gene matches. CDR3 nucleotides: TGTGCCAGCAGTGATCGGGGGGCGGCGGGAGGAGTGGGTGAGCAGTACTTC. This encodes CASSDRGAAGGVGEQYF.

J is TRBJ2-7 and V is TRBV30; D gene uncertain. V was trimmed by 0 bases and J by 3 bases, leaving 12 bases between them. There are 14 residues in the CDR3. Germline V gene lookup returns CDR1 GTSNPN and CDR2 SVGIG (reference sequence). In DNA, the CDR3 is TGTGCCTGGAGTGTTTCTCTAGTTGGCTACGAGCAGTACTTC. It yields the protein CAWSVSLVGYEQYF.

This chain joins TRBV2 and TRBJ2-1; D not resolved. Trimming took off 4 bases at V and 4 bases at J, with 17 bases between the two ends. This CDR3 contains 16 residues. Germline V gene sequence: CDR1 SNHLY, CDR2 FYNNEI. The CDR3 coding sequence is TGTGCCAGCAGTGGGAGTCCAGCCCAACCTTACAATGAGCAGTTCTTC. Protein sequence: CASSGSPAQPYNEQFF. Filled out from reference TRBV2 and TRBJ2-1, the complete variable domain reads EPEVTQTPSHQVTQMGQEVILRCVPISNHLYFYWYRQILGQKVEFLVSFYNNEISEKSEIFDDQFSVERPDGSNFTLKIRSTKLEDSAMYFCASSGSPAQPYNEQFFGPGTRLTVL.

Only a few counts were recorded for this clonotype. The chain recombines TRBV3-1 with TRBJ1-6; D ambiguous. The CDR3 contains 13 residues. The germline V gene has CDR1 LGHDT and CDR2 YNNKEL (reference sequence). The V and J ends lost 0 bases and 7 bases respectively, with 4 bases between them. CDR3 sequence reads: CASSQEINSPLHF. Written as DNA, the CDR3 is TGTGCCAGCAGCCAAGAAATAAATTCACCCCTCCACTTT.

This chain uses TRBV11-1 with TRBJ2-1, with 9 bases lining up with TRBD2. The ends lost 5 bases at V and 0 bases at J; junction bases unmatched: 2. The CDR3 sequence is 15 residues long. Germline assignment: CDR1 SGHAT and CDR2 FQDESV (reference sequence). Written as DNA, the CDR3 is TGTGCCAGCAGCGCGGGACTAGCCTCCTACAATGAGCAGTTCTTC. Protein product: CASSAGLASYNEQFF.

This clonotype was counted a few times. J is TRBJ2-7 and V is TRBV6-6; no definite D call. CDR3 length: 12 amino acids. CDR1 and CDR2 from the germline V gene are MNHNY and SVGAGI (reference sequence). Trimming cost V 6 bases and J 2 bases, with 8 bases left between them. The CDR3 DNA is TGTGCCAGCAGACGACAAGCCTACGAGCAGTACTTC. It yields the protein CASRRQAYEQYF.

This sequence joins TRBV20-1 and TRBJ2-7; 8 positions agree with TRBD2. The CDR3 has 15 residues. Germline CDR1 DFQATT, CDR2 SNEGSKA (reference sequence). V dropped 3 bases and J dropped 2; count of bases not matched to a gene: 9. CDR3 DNA: TGCAGTGCTAGGAGCTGGCGGGAGGCCGCCTACGAGCAGTACTTC. This sequence encodes CSARSWREAAYEQYF.

V and J are TRBV28 and TRBJ2-7; 9 bases are shared with TRBD2. Germline V gene sequence: CDR1 MDHEN, CDR2 SYDVKM. The CDR3 runs to 16 residues. Trimming removed 5 bases from V and 7 bases from J; junction bases left unmatched: 15. CDR3 amino acids: CASSPSGSGSLREQYF. The CDR3 coding sequence is TGTGCCAGCAGTCCCAGTGGTAGCGGGAGTCTGAGGGAGCAGTACTTC.

This chain joins TRBV6-2 or TRBV6-3 and TRBJ1-1; 9 bases match TRBD1. The CDR3 loop spans 15 amino acids. With 4 bases clipped from V and 1 base from J, the junction kept 4 bases outside the gene matches. From germline, CDR1 is MNHEY and CDR2 SVGEGT. The CDR3 protein is CASSSRTGANTEAFF. Written as DNA, the CDR3 is TGTGCCAGCAGTTCCAGGACAGGGGCGAACACTGAAGCTTTCTTT.

The chain carries TRBV27 and TRBJ2-1; 12 bases are a match to TRBD2. From germline, CDR1 is MNHEY and CDR2 SMNVEV (reference sequence). This CDR3 spans 16 amino acids. Germline trimming cut 5 bases from V and 7 bases from J; bases unmatched to any gene: 9. CDR3 residues: CASSLLTSGRINEQFF. DNA of the CDR3: TGTGCCAGCAGTCTCCTGACTAGCGGGAGAATTAATGAGCAGTTCTTC.

This chain's CDR3 is CASSQDAAGVPDTQYF. The CDR3 bases are TGCGCCAGCAGCCAAGATGCGGCAGGGGTTCCAGATACGCAGTATTTT. The chain recombines TRBV4-1 with TRBJ2-3; TRBD1 is a possible D gene (6 bases). The length of the CDR3 is 16 residues. The germline V gene encodes CDR1 MGHRA and CDR2 YSYEKL. The V gene lost 0 bases and the J gene lost 4 bases, with 14 bases spanning the gap.

J is TRBJ2-1 and V is TRBV20-1, with 10 positions matching TRBD2. The CDR3 totals 14 residues. CDR1 DFQATT and CDR2 SNEGSKA come from the germline V gene (reference sequence). The V gene end was trimmed by 4 bases and the J gene end by 9 bases; junction bases not matched to a gene: 9. CDR3 protein: CSANSKREGREQFF. CDR3 nucleotides: TGCAGTGCTAACTCCAAGCGGGAGGGTCGTGAGCAGTTCTTC.

A single count supports this clonotype. A much larger clone is a single base away; this may be a read error. V usage is TRBV7-2 and J usage is TRBJ2-1; 8 bases fit TRBD2. The DNA end favors TRBJ2-7, so the J call may be wrong. The CDR3 is made up of 14 amino acids. Germline-derived CDR1 and CDR2 are SGHTA and FQGNSA. The CDR3 is CASSLGLARNEQYF. CDR3 coding DNA: TGTGCCAGCAGCTTAGGACTAGCGCGGAATGAGCAGTACTTC.

A word on this clonotype: This may arise from a read error, as a much more abundant clone is one base away. The V call is TRBV29-1, the J call TRBJ2-7; a weak D match, TRBD2 (6 bases). Germline CDR1 is SQVTM and CDR2 is ANQGSEA. Trimming pared 6 bases from V and 7 bases from J, leaving 19 bases between. This CDR3 region has 13 residues. The CDR3 DNA sequence: TGCAGCGTCGCGGGACCGAACTACAATGAGCAGTACTTC. This encodes CSVAGPNYNEQYF.

The chain combines TRBV7-2 with TRBJ2-5; TRBD2 matches at 11 bases. CDR1 and CDR2 from the germline V gene are SGHTA and FQGNSA. This CDR3 spans 16 amino acids. J lost 11 bases, V lost 0 bases, and 11 bases had no gene match. The CDR3 DNA follows: TGTGCCAGCAGCTTAGCCACTAGCGGGAGACGGTTTTGGCAGTACTTC. It specifies CASSLATSGRRFWQYF.

This clonotype turned up a few times. V and J are TRBV20-1 and TRBJ1-6, with D possibly TRBD1 on 6 matching bases. CDR3 size: 16 residues. Germline V gene data show CDR1 as DFQATT and CDR2 as SNEGSKA (reference sequence). V dropped 3 bases and J dropped 5 bases, with 17 bases sitting between them. The CDR3, as DNA: TGCAGTGCTAGCCTACTCCACAGGGCAGATAATTCACCCCTCCACTTT. The encoded protein is CSASLLHRADNSPLHF.

This clonotype appeared a few times. The chain couples TRBV7-8 to TRBJ2-3; 8 bases align to TRBD2. The V gene's germline CDR1 is SGHVS and CDR2 FQNEAQ. The CDR3 contains 14 residues. Losses at the gene ends were 2 bases for V and 5 bases for J; bases not matched to a gene: 3. In nucleotides, the CDR3 is TGTGCCAGCAGCTTAAGCGGGACTAGAGATACGCAGTATTTT. Translating it yields CASSLSGTRDTQYF.

This clonotype has at least ten counts. The rearrangement links TRBV6-5 to TRBJ1-2, with no clear D. This CDR3 has 16 amino acids. Per the germline V gene, CDR1 is MNHEY and CDR2 is SVGAGI. The V and J ends lost 0 bases and 4 bases respectively, with 15 bases between them. Written as DNA, the CDR3 is TGTGCCAGCAGTTACTCTTCCGGAATTAGGAGCTATGGCTACACCTTC. It codes for CASSYSSGIRSYGYTF.

The gene calls are TRBV20-1 and TRBJ2-7; possible D gene TRBD2, 6 bases. CDR1 DFQATT and CDR2 SNEGSKA come from the germline V gene (reference sequence). This CDR3 has 14 amino acids. Trimming pared 3 bases from V and 3 bases from J, leaving 15 bases between. CDR3 bases: TGCAGTGCTAGGGGCGACGCGGGGAACTACGAGCAGTACTTC. Its translation: CSARGDAGNYEQYF.